Presented here are 4 T cell receptor beta chains from one specimen sequenced in a study of OX40 agonist ivuxolimab in advanced cancers. Profiled with immunoSEQ multiplex PCR; TCRdb holds only in-frame clones, not every one. This sample has 70,000 to 75,000 clones, with 85% found just once. This specimen consisted of CD4+ or CD8+ T cells sorted from blood, obtained in a trial of the OX40 agonist ivuxolimab. The receptors were sampled from an adult with an advanced solid tumor such as melanoma, head and neck, liver or kidney cancer.

The chain employs TRBV12-5 and TRBJ2-4; weak D call: TRBD2 (6 bases). Germline V lookup: CDR1 LGHNT, CDR2 FRNRAP. V was trimmed by 7 bases and J by 6 bases, leaving 13 bases between them. This CDR3 region has 13 residues. This CDR3 is CASAPGGINIQYF. The CDR3 DNA is TGTGCTAGTGCCCCCGGGGGAATAAACATTCAGTACTTC.

The chain uses TRBV5-1 and TRBJ1-1, with TRBD1 as a possible D gene (6 bases). CDR1 and CDR2 from the germline V gene are SGHRS and YFSETQ. V gave up 0 bases and J gave up 5 bases, with 14 bases separating them. This CDR3 is 15 amino acids long. CDR3: CASSLGYGGRTEAFF. The CDR3 DNA reads TGCGCCAGCAGCTTGGGGTATGGGGGGCGGACTGAAGCTTTCTTT.

The V call is TRBV7-9, the J call TRBJ2-2; no clear D. The germline V gene has CDR1 SEHNR and CDR2 FQNEAQ (reference sequence). This CDR3 is 14 amino acids long. Trimming removed 3 bases from V and 0 bases from J, with 5 bases in between. The CDR3 protein is CASSFQANTGELFF. For the CDR3, the DNA is TGTGCCAGCAGCTTTCAGGCGAACACCGGGGAGCTGTTTTTT.

The gene calls are TRBV18 and TRBJ2-5; TRBD1 matches 7 bases. CDR3 length equals 13 residues. Germline loops: CDR1 KGHSH, CDR2 LQKENI. J gave up 4 bases and V 4 bases, and 3 bases lay outside the gene matches. CDR3 amino acids: CASSRTGVETQYF. The CDR3 nucleotides are TGTGCCAGCTCACGTACAGGGGTAGAGACCCAGTACTTC. The full variable domain, rest sourced from reference TRBV18 and TRBJ2-5, is NAGVMQNPRHLVRRRGQEARLRCSPMKGHSHVYWYRQLPEEGLKFMVYLQKENIIDESGMPKERFSAEFPKEGPSILRIQQVVRGDSAAYFCASSRTGVETQYFGPGTRLLVL.